One sample yielded the 9 T cell receptor beta chains listed below, sequenced in a study of control samples from healthy donors and cancer patients. Profiled with immunoSEQ multiplex PCR; TCRdb holds only in-frame clones, not every one. This repertoire shows more than 110,000 clones, 92% found once; its top ten account for 11%. Sequencing input: blood. The receptor source for this set is a man aged 30-40 years in good health.

The chain combines TRBV2 with TRBJ1-2; TRBD1 is a possible D gene (6 bases). The CDR3 covers 14 residues. V was cut by 4 bases and J by 2 bases, with 11 bases left in between. Germline lookup yields CDR1 SNHLY and CDR2 FYNNEI. CDR3 DNA: TGTGCCAGCAGTGGACAGGTGCCCAACTATGGCTACACCTTC. Amino acid sequence: CASSGQVPNYGYTF.

This clone was seen only once. The V gene is TRBV7-9, the J gene TRBJ2-2, with a tentative D call TRBD2 (5 bases). From germline, CDR1 is SEHNR and CDR2 FQNEAQ (reference sequence). This CDR3 is built from 14 residues. V was trimmed by 3 bases and J by 6 bases, leaving 11 bases between them. CDR3 coding DNA: TGTGCCAGCAGCTTTAGTCAGGAGGCCGGGGAGCTGTTTTTT. Amino acid sequence: CASSFSQEAGELFF.

The chain uses TRBV15 and TRBJ1-6; D remains ambiguous. From germline, CDR1 is LNHNV and CDR2 YYDKDF (reference sequence). The V and J ends lost 0 bases and 6 bases respectively, with 9 bases between them. The CDR3 contains 15 residues. The CDR3 region is CATSREGSVNSPLHF. In nucleotides, the CDR3 is TGTGCCACCAGCAGAGAAGGGAGCGTTAATTCACCCCTCCACTTT.

V usage is TRBV19 and J usage is TRBJ2-3; 11 positions match TRBD2. J lost 3 bases, V lost 3 bases, and 5 bases had no gene match. The germline V gene encodes CDR1 LNHDA and CDR2 SQIVND (reference sequence). CDR3 size: 16 residues. The CDR3 loop is CASSMGSSGRTDTQYF. CDR3 bases: TGTGCCAGTAGTATGGGGTCTAGCGGGAGGACAGATACGCAGTATTTT.

A few counts support this clone. The V gene is TRBV14, the J gene TRBJ1-3; perhaps TRBD1 as D (6 bases). The ends were cut back, 1 base at V and 4 bases at J, with 11 bases in the middle. Germline-derived CDR1 and CDR2 are SGHDN and FVKESK. The CDR3 is 15 amino acids. CDR3 bases: TGTGCCAGCAGCCAAGTAGGGGGATCAGGAAACACCATATATTTT. Protein product: CASSQVGGSGNTIYF. Full variable domain (rest looked up from reference TRBV14 and TRBJ1-3): EAGVTQFPSHSVIEKGQTVTLRCDPISGHDNLYWYRRVMGKEIKFLLHFVKESKQDESGMPNNRFLAERTGGTYSTLKVQPAELEDSGVYFCASSQVGGSGNTIYFGEGSWLTVV.

This chain links TRBV6-5 with TRBJ2-1; D may correspond to TRBD1 or TRBD2 (6 bases each). The CDR3 is 14 residues long. Trimming pared 2 bases from V and 7 bases from J, leaving 12 bases between. CDR1 is MNHEY, CDR2 SVGAGI, per germline. CDR3 bases: TGTGCCAGCAGTTACCGGAGGGGGAGGAATGAGCAGTTCTTC. It encodes CASSYRRGRNEQFF.

This clone was found a few times. This chain connects TRBV10-3 to TRBJ1-1, with TRBD1 as a possible D gene (6 bases). V lost 6 bases to trimming and J lost 1 base, with 12 bases between them. This CDR3 region has 14 residues. Germline V gene lookup returns CDR1 ENHRY and CDR2 SYGVKD. This chain's CDR3 is CAIRVAGENTEAFF. DNA of the CDR3: TGTGCCATCAGGGTGGCAGGGGAGAACACTGAAGCTTTCTTT.

The CDR3 DNA reads TGTGCCAGCAGCTTGGCCAGATCTGGGGCCAACGTCCTGACTTTC. It encodes CASSLARSGANVLTF. The J gene is TRBJ2-6, the V gene TRBV5-4; D gene unclear. Germline V gene sequence: CDR1 SGHNT, CDR2 YYREEE (reference sequence). The CDR3 is 15 amino acids. Trimming stripped 0 bases from V and 1 base from J, with 5 bases between. The full variable domain, in which reference TRBV5-4 and TRBJ2-6 provide the parts outside the CDR3, is ETGVTQSPTHLIKTRGQQVTLRCSSQSGHNTVSWYQQALGQGPQFIFQYYREEENGRGNFPPRFSGLQFPNYSSELNVNALELDDSALYLCASSLARSGANVLTFGAGSRLTVL.

In its sample, this clone was seen once. The chain joins TRBV18 to TRBJ2-4; D not resolved. This CDR3 has 15 amino acids. CDR1 and CDR2 from the germline V gene are KGHSH and LQKENI. V was cut by 3 bases and J by 0 bases, with 9 bases left in between. CDR3 sequence reads: CASSPDPVAKNIQYF. CDR3 DNA sequence: TGTGCCAGCTCACCCGACCCAGTAGCCAAAAACATTCAGTACTTC.